This passage covers 25 T cell receptor beta chains from one sample sequenced in a study of response to subunit inactivated influenza vaccine. TCRdb redid the calling of the RT-PCR reads with MiXCR, one entry per CDR3 protein. Among 530,000 or so distinct CDR3 sequences listed, 25% were seen once. Material: CD4+ T cells sorted from PBMCs, obtained about 5 days after vaccination. Receptors originate from a man aged 50-59 years who received an inactivated influenza vaccine.

This clonotype was observed a handful of times. J is TRBJ2-5 and V is TRBV20-1; D not certain. This CDR3 has 10 amino acids. Trimming stripped 6 bases from V and 5 bases from J, with 7 bases between. Germline V gene sequence: CDR1 DFQATT, CDR2 SNEGSKA (reference sequence). The CDR3 protein is CSAQKETQYF. The CDR3 region has the DNA TGCAGTGCCCAGAAGGAGACCCAGTACTTC.

This clonotype was found a few times. The chain links TRBV7-2 to TRBJ2-1; 13 bases match TRBD2. The CDR3 contains 16 residues. Germline lookup yields CDR1 SGHTA and CDR2 FQGNSA. Unmatched junction bases numbered 8, after V lost 4 bases and J lost 8 bases. The CDR3 DNA is TGTGCCAGCAGCTATAGACTAGCGGGGGGAGGCGATGAGCAGTTCTTC. It specifies CASSYRLAGGGDEQFF.

The V call is TRBV6-5, the J call TRBJ1-1, with D hard to call. The V end was cut by 3 bases, the J end by 1 base, with 15 bases between. The CDR3 contains 16 residues. Germline values: CDR1 MNHEY, CDR2 SVGAGI. Here the CDR3 DNA reads TGTGCCAGCAGTTATGGCTCCGGACGGACGAACACTGAAGCTTTCTTT. Amino acids: CASSYGSGRTNTEAFF.

V is TRBV7-2 and J is TRBJ2-5, with D unclear. V lost 3 bases and J lost 4, with 12 bases in between. The CDR3 is made up of 14 amino acids. The V gene's germline CDR1 is SGHTA and CDR2 FQGNSA. The DNA for the CDR3 is TGTGCCAGCAGCTTGGTGGGATATAGAGAGACCCAGTACTTC. This translates into CASSLVGYRETQYF.

The chain's CDR3 is CAISETIGRTDTQYF. CDR3 nucleotides: TGTGCCATCAGTGAGACTATCGGGAGGACAGATACGCAGTATTTT. The chain joins TRBV10-3 to TRBJ2-3, with 7 bases that match TRBD2. There are 15 residues in the CDR3. CDR1 is ENHRY, CDR2 SYGVKD, per germline. Losses at the gene ends were 2 bases for V and 3 bases for J; bases not matched to a gene: 5.

V gene TRBV2 combines with J gene TRBJ2-1; D remains unclear. CDR1 is SNHLY, CDR2 FYNNEI, per germline. V was clipped by 1 base and J by 8 bases, with 12 bases between them. The CDR3 extends over 14 amino acids. This CDR3 is CASSEGPLAHEQFF. DNA of the CDR3: TGTGCCAGCAGTGAAGGGCCCTTGGCCCATGAGCAGTTCTTC.

This clonotype was seen a handful of times. V and J are TRBV29-1 and TRBJ1-1, with a tentative D call TRBD1 (5 bases). CDR3 length: 13 residues. V was shortened by 5 bases and J by 0 bases, with 10 bases between the two germline ends. Germline V gene sequence: CDR1 SQVTM, CDR2 ANQGSEA. The CDR3 region has the DNA TGCAGCGTTCAGGGTCCTATGAACACTGAAGCTTTCTTT. Protein product: CSVQGPMNTEAFF.

V is TRBV7-2 and J is TRBJ1-1; possible D gene TRBD1, 6 bases. Germline V CDR1 and CDR2: SGHTA, FQGNSA. The CDR3 spans 14 residues. Trimming shortened V by 5 bases and J by 5 bases, and 15 bases separated the two germline ends. The CDR3 sequence is CASSQQGTGTEAFF. CDR3 nucleotide sequence: TGTGCCAGCAGCCAACAGGGCACGGGGACTGAAGCTTTCTTT.

This clonotype appeared many times. J is TRBJ2-7 and V is TRBV28; 8 bases agree with TRBD2. Trimming took 1 base from V and 5 from J; bases not matched to a gene: 7. Germline loops: CDR1 MDHEN, CDR2 SYDVKM. The CDR3 contains 15 residues. This chain's CDR3 is CASSLSSGSWNEQYF. CDR3 sequence (DNA): TGTGCCAGCAGTTTATCCAGCGGGAGTTGGAACGAGCAGTACTTC.

The rearrangement links TRBV7-3 to TRBJ1-1; TRBD1 might be the D (5 bases). Germline V gives CDR1 SGHTA, CDR2 FQGTGA. The V gene lost 1 base and the J gene lost 0 bases, with 15 bases spanning the gap. The CDR3 covers 17 residues. Here the CDR3 DNA reads TGTGCCAGCAGCTTAAGGGCGGGGAGGGGAATGAACACTGAAGCTTTCTTT. This encodes CASSLRAGRGMNTEAFF.

The V and J genes are TRBV7-3 and TRBJ2-5; 7 bases map to TRBD1. J gave up 5 bases and V 5 bases, and 11 bases lay outside the gene matches. Per the germline V gene, CDR1 is SGHTA and CDR2 is FQGTGA. The CDR3 is 15 amino acids. CDR3 residues: CASSRTGQIGETQYF. The CDR3 DNA is TGTGCCAGCAGCAGGACAGGACAAATTGGGGAGACCCAGTACTTC.

The chain joins TRBV21-1 to TRBJ2-1. TRBV21-1 is listed as a pseudogene. This CDR3 comprises 14 residues. CDR3 amino acids: CASSTDLVGNEQFF. CDR3 sequence (DNA): TGTGCCAGCAGCACTGACCTGGTTGGGAATGAGCAGTTCTTC.

This CDR3 is CASSFGTSGPDEQYF. CDR3 nucleotides: TGCGCCAGCAGCTTCGGGACTAGCGGCCCGGACGAGCAGTACTTC. J is TRBJ2-7 and V is TRBV5-1, with 11 positions matching TRBD2. V was pared by 2 bases and J by 5 bases, with 6 bases of the junction left unmatched. Germline V gives CDR1 SGHRS, CDR2 YFSETQ. The CDR3 spans 15 residues.

The J gene is TRBJ2-7, the V gene TRBV7-9; possibly TRBD1 for D (5 bases). This CDR3 has 15 amino acids. Deletions cut 3 bases from V and 0 bases from J, with 12 bases between. Germline V CDR1 and CDR2: SEHNR, FQNEAQ (reference sequence). CDR3 DNA sequence: TGTGCCAGCAGCTTTACCCCAGGGCACTCCTACGAGCAGTACTTC. It encodes CASSFTPGHSYEQYF.

The J gene is TRBJ2-5, the V gene TRBV28, with TRBD2 matching over 12 bases. CDR1 and CDR2 (germline): MDHEN, SYDVKM. V gave up 5 bases and J gave up 3 bases; unmatched junction bases: 7. This CDR3 is 16 amino acids long. For the CDR3, the DNA is TGTGCCAGCAGTCCTAGGACTAGCGGGGCCAAAGAGACCCAGTACTTC. Encoded protein: CASSPRTSGAKETQYF.

With respect to this clonotype: At one boundary the junction diverges from the germline segment, which might be a read error. The V call is TRBV20-1, the J call TRBJ2-1, with 11 bases fitting TRBD2. CDR1 DFQATT and CDR2 SNEGSKA come from the germline V gene (reference sequence). The CDR3 has 15 amino acids. As DNA, the CDR3 is TGCAGTGGTAGACCTACTAGCGGGAGATTTCCTGAGCAGTTCTTC. It is translated as CSGRPTSGRFPEQFF.

This clonotype was seen only a few times. This rearrangement joins TRBV20-1 to TRBJ2-7; TRBD1 agrees at 9 bases. V lost 3 bases and J lost 2; bases outside the gene matches: 5. This CDR3 is 14 amino acids long. Germline V gives CDR1 DFQATT, CDR2 SNEGSKA (reference sequence). CDR3 bases: TGCAGTGCTAGCGGACAGGGGAACACCTACGAGCAGTACTTC. Amino acid sequence: CSASGQGNTYEQYF.

This clonotype has only a few counts. This chain joins TRBV5-6 and TRBJ1-1, with D unclear. The CDR3 is 15 residues long. Germline assignment: CDR1 SGHDT and CDR2 YYEEEE. V lost 1 base, J lost 2 bases, and 12 bases lay in between. CDR3 loop: CASSLWGGGNTEAFF. CDR3 DNA: TGTGCCAGCAGCTTGTGGGGAGGTGGAAACACTGAAGCTTTCTTT.

This clonotype was counted only a few times. The chain joins TRBV4-2 to TRBJ1-1; unclear D gene. The CDR3 is 15 amino acids. The germline CDR1 and CDR2 sequences are LGHNA and YNFKEQ. V shed 0 bases and J shed 0 bases, with 8 bases lying between them. As DNA, the CDR3 is TGTGCCAGCAGCCAAGATCCCCTCCTGAACACTGAAGCTTTCTTT. It is translated as CASSQDPLLNTEAFF.

V is TRBV5-1 and J is TRBJ2-1, with TRBD1 matching over 7 bases. V lost 0 bases and J lost 4; bases outside the gene matches: 7. The CDR3 extends over 16 amino acids. Per the germline V gene, CDR1 is SGHRS and CDR2 is YFSETQ. CDR3 loop: CASSLGDRQQYNEQFF. The CDR3 nucleotides read TGCGCCAGCAGCTTGGGGGACAGACAACAGTACAATGAGCAGTTCTTC.

The chain carries TRBV7-2 and TRBJ2-3, with D uncertain. Trimming took off 4 bases at V and 4 bases at J, with 12 bases between the two ends. The germline CDR1 and CDR2 sequences are SGHTA and FQGNSA. The CDR3 runs 14 residues. In DNA form, the CDR3 reads TGTGCCAGCAGCTCAGGAAGTAGGCCAGATACGCAGTATTTT. The encoded protein is CASSSGSRPDTQYF.

The chain couples TRBV4-2 to TRBJ1-5; D call uncertain. Germline values: CDR1 LGHNA, CDR2 YNFKEQ. The CDR3 loop spans 16 amino acids. Trimming cost V 0 bases and J 0 bases, with 9 bases left between them. CDR3 amino acids: CASSQDYGNSNQPQHF. As DNA, the CDR3 is TGTGCCAGCAGCCAAGATTACGGAAATAGCAATCAGCCCCAGCATTTT.

This chain uses TRBV14 with TRBJ2-3; D call uncertain. The V gene lost 9 bases and the J gene lost 0 bases, with 13 bases spanning the gap. Looked up from germline, CDR1 is SGHDN and CDR2 is FVKESK. There are 14 residues in the CDR3. The CDR3 loop is CASQTEKSTDTQYF. In DNA form, the CDR3 reads TGTGCCAGTCAGACGGAGAAAAGCACAGATACGCAGTATTTT.

The chain is built from TRBV7-2 and TRBJ1-2; D perhaps matches TRBD1 (5 bases). V lost 1 base, J lost 3 bases, and 12 bases lay in between. Per germline, CDR1 SGHTA and CDR2 FQGNSA. The CDR3 is made up of 15 amino acids. CDR3: CASSLVAGSDYGYTF. The DNA of the CDR3 is TGTGCCAGCAGCTTAGTTGCAGGGTCGGACTATGGCTACACCTTC.

This clonotype came up many times. The chain combines TRBV12-3 or TRBV12-4 with TRBJ2-7; 10 bases agree with TRBD1. This CDR3 has 15 amino acids. With V trimmed by 5 bases and J by 6 bases, 10 bases remained unmatched. The chain's CDR3 is CASSRPGQGYSEQYF. The CDR3 bases are TGTGCCAGCAGTCGCCCGGGACAGGGGTATTCCGAGCAGTACTTC.